This TCR beta chain was captured in a study of identical twins (dated by TCRdb to about 2016). For context, the study as a whole: To test whether fetal clonotypes persist, this study deep-sequenced TCR alpha and beta repertoires from monozygotic twins, from unrelated adults of various ages, and from cord blood. Replicate twin experiments were performed at different times using different library preparation protocols to rule out contamination. Paper-wide results and their limitations: Fewer insertions were carried by abundant cord blood beta clonotypes, a similar but weaker trend appeared in young adult naive repertoires, and no such trend appeared in memory repertoires. Out-of-frame TCR alpha sequences shared between twins showed an excess of low generation-probability sequences compared with coincidental sharing between unrelated individuals. Invariant T cells such as MAIT and iNKT could partly confound zero-insertion analyses, though diverse VJ usage argued against this for most clonotypes. A weaker excess of twin sharing was found in beta out-of-frame sequences because the signal-to-noise ratio was lowered by fewer shared sequences. Out-of-frame TCR alpha sharing in monozygotic twins was systematically underestimated by recombination models, whereas sharing between unrelated individuals was in agreement with the recombination models. Because the same donors could not be followed over many years, the conclusions relied on cross-sectional statistical analysis.

As regards this clonotype: Its antigen remains undetermined. It has no much larger one-base neighbor in the sample; base qualities were not kept.

All donors were healthy Caucasians. The twin cohort comprised three pairs of female monozygotic twins, all aged roughly 18 to 29 years. Peripheral blood mononuclear cells were used as the source from which RNA for TCR libraries was isolated. Library preparation was by 5' RACE. Sequencing used an Illumina HiSeq 2000. A universal primer binding site was introduced by template switching, and a unique molecular identifier was present in the final cDNA, enabling accurate counting of TCR cDNA molecules. First-strand cDNA for TCR alpha and beta chains was synthesized from specific primers in the conserved constant-segment region. To control for contamination, every cDNA library was double barcoded, receiving both a SMART-Mk sample barcode and Illumina barcodes. TruSeq adapter sequences, together with Illumina sample barcodes, were added in two successive PCR steps. TCR alpha and beta cDNA libraries were sequenced on the Illumina HiSeq platform with custom primers. On the study's bioinformatics: Unique molecular identifiers were extracted from raw reads with MiGEC, and CDR3 positions were determined with MiXCR. Recombination models were inferred per individual with the repgenHMM and IGoR tools using an EM algorithm. Shared clonotype analysis was performed with the tcR package in R, normalizing sharing by the product of cloneset sizes. Out-of-frame nonproductive sequences were analyzed to study raw recombination free of thymic and clonal selection effects. Starting from the raw public reads, TCRdb applied fastp trimming at Q25, assembled clones with MiXCR and retained in-frame beta chains. Each CDR3 protein gets just one entry, which takes the most common genes and DNA from the rows behind it. TCRdb, not the authors, supplied the V and J calls. The sample includes 600,000 to 700,000 distinct CDR3 sequences, with 21% observed a single time. Of the sample, 4.3% falls within the top ten clones.

The junction shows trimming of 2 bases on V and 10 bases on J, plus 19 bases between the germline ends. Reading from cysteine to phenylalanine, the CDR3 counts 15 amino acids. Only the CDR3 portion is preserved as DNA: 45 bases, with reading frame beginning at the first base. CDR1 and CDR2, looked up from the germline V gene, are SGDLS and YYNGEE. The data also belong to a second study, concerning T cells expressing NK-cell markers. Per the second study: In sorted CD3+CD56+NKG2C+, CD3+CD56+NKG2C- and CD3+CD56-NKG2C+ T-cell subsets from about 8 donors, TCR beta-chain repertoires were profiled. Among the eight sequenced donors, seven were HCMV-seropositive and one was HCMV-seronegative. In several experiments an anti-gammadeltaTCR antibody was added to restrict sorting to alphabetaTCR-expressing T cells. In more than 5 donors, the dominant CD3+CD56+NKG2C+ clonotypes ranked among the top 10 CD8+ clonotypes, making up roughly 1.0-7.0% of CD8+ T cells. Those dominant clonotypes were again the most abundant among CD3+CD56-NKG2C+ cells in four donors, at roughly 25-60.1%. Whether the expanded NKG2C-expressing T cell clones were specific for HCMV antigens was left unclear. The eight sequenced donors were randomly selected healthy volunteers, three men and five women. To determine HCMV serostatus, a commercial ELISA kit was used to detect HCMV-specific IgG in serum. For several donors, unsorted PBMC were also used to sequence bulk peripheral blood T-cell repertoires. MIGEC was used to demultiplex reads and group the reads by UMI, and MiTCR was used to assemble and quantify clonotypes. To exclude erroneous sequences, any TCR cDNA sequence not supported by at least two reads was discarded. The tcR package was used for downstream repertoire analysis, and clonotypes were matched between fractions using CDR3 nucleotide sequence together with V segment. VDJmatch was used to annotate antigen specificity against VDJdb, with one amino acid substitution in CDR3 permitted.

The TCR originated in a woman aged 18-30 years in good health. Material: PBMCs. The chain is made from TRBV9 and TRBJ1-5, and perhaps TRBD1 as D gene, on 6 matching bases. Here is the DNA: TGTGCCAGCAGCGTCGGACAGACTCCTTCGACTCCCCAGCATTTT. Its protein product is CASSVGQTPSTPQHF.